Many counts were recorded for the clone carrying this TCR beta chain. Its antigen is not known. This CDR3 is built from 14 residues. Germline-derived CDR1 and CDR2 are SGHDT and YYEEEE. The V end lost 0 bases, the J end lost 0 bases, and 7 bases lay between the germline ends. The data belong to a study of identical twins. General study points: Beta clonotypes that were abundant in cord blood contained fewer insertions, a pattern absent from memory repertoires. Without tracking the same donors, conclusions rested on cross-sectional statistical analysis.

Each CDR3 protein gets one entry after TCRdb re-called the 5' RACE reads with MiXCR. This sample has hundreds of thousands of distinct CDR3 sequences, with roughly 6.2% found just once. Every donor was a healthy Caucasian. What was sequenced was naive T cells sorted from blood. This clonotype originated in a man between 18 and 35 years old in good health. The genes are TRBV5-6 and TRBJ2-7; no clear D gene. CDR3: CASSLAADSYEQYF. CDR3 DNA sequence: TGTGCCAGCAGCTTGGCTGCAGACTCCTACGAGCAGTACTTC.